These T cell receptor beta chains were read from a single sample in a study of blood T cell repertoires in COVID-19. TCRdb keeps only in-frame clones here, not all; method: immunoSEQ multiplex PCR. The table includes about 100,000 clones, roughly 90% detected once. Input material: peripheral blood. These receptors were obtained from a man younger than 40 in a cohort sampled during active COVID-19. CDR3s leave out the opening cysteine and the closing phenylalanine or tryptophan. Fields, in order: V gene, CDR3 protein.

>TRBV30
AWSLTTGGKGSPLH
>TRBV28
ASRPGERAKLF
>TRBV28
ASSLTGQQQETQY
>TRBV11-1
ASSSQEAYEQY
>TRBV6-5
ASSYGTENSPLH
>TRBV30
AWSVNGLVNTEAF
>TRBV27
ASSLLQAGGPSDTQY
>TRBV7-9
ASSFWDREVNEQF
>TRBV5-4
ASSFGLVPDTQY
>TRBV6-5
ASSRDYNNGELF
>TRBV6-6
ASSPRQSEQY
>TRBV5-1
ASRQVGGSNEQF
>TRBV4-1
ASSQRVDRGLIYGYT
>TRBV20-1
SASGAGTGGVAGKLF
>TRBV18
ASSPEDREREQY
>TRBV6-5
ASVPGQGHGYT
>TRBV29-1
SVVGGYGYT
>TRBV7-2
ASSFAPRGYEQY
>TRBV19
ASSQQGTLRNQPQH
>TRBV6-5
ASSPFPAEGLI
>TRBV7-9
ASSLGTGGNEQF
>TRBV7-8
ASSPFGGRTGELF
>TRBV7-6
ASSLGAGGPGTGELF
>TRBV18
ASSPPRIAGHTDTQY
>TRBV2
ASRSGQGMETQY
>TRBV30
AWILAGGTDTQY
>TRBV28
ASTLRQGAFRTEAF
>TRBV28
ASSPSAGGQDTQY
>TRBV19
ASSRGGRRNIQY
>TRBV10-3
AISREGGYGYT
>TRBV3-1/TRBV3-2
ASSLHLEGKTEAF
>TRBV2
ASSPLTGDGYT
>TRBV24-1
ATSEAGTGERNTIY
>TRBV3-1/TRBV3-2
ASSQVGGAGEQY
>TRBV21-1
ASSTSHHRGSTEAF
>TRBV18
ASSPRGQTLEAF
>TRBV19
ASSTKTGKGSPLH
>TRBV12-3/TRBV12-4
ASRTRGTGELF
>TRBV24-1
ATSDAGQGNEQF
>TRBV24-1
ATSDSGGTDTQY